A single sample gave rise to the 24 T cell receptor beta chains below, sequenced in a study of PD-1 blockade in classical Hodgkin lymphoma. Clones were sequenced by immunoSEQ multiplex PCR, and TCRdb holds only the in-frame ones, with some missing. The table shows fewer than 25,000 clones, with roughly 85% occurring only once. The time point denotes: cycle 4 day 1 (C4D1), after less than seven weeks of nivolumab. Brentuximab vedotin exposure varied, and every patient relapsed after autologous stem cell transplantation. Magnetic depletion of unwanted cells isolated CD4+ T cells from thawed PBMCs. This specimen was CD4+ T cells from blood, taken before the fourth cycle of nivolumab. These receptors originate from a human donor with classical Hodgkin lymphoma.

The J gene is TRBJ2-3, the V gene TRBV18, with no clear D. Germline-derived CDR1 and CDR2 are KGHSH and LQKENI. V shed 3 bases and J shed 1 base, with 11 bases lying between them. The length of the CDR3 is 15 residues. CDR3 in amino acids: CASSPGEGGTDTQYF. CDR3 DNA: TGTGCCAGCTCACCCGGAGAAGGAGGCACAGATACGCAGTATTTT. Using reference TRBV18 and TRBJ2-3 for the parts outside the CDR3, the full variable domain is NAGVMQNPRHLVRRRGQEARLRCSPMKGHSHVYWYRQLPEEGLKFMVYLQKENIIDESGMPKERFSAEFPKEGPSILRIQQVVRGDSAAYFCASSPGEGGTDTQYFGPGTRLTVL.

The J gene is TRBJ1-2, the V gene TRBV5-1; tentatively, D is TRBD1 (5 bases). Germline values: CDR1 SGHRS, CDR2 YFSETQ. This CDR3 has 10 amino acids. CDR3 amino acids: CGGGMDGYTF. CDR3 bases: TGCGGGGGCGGGATGGATGGCTACACCTTC.

This clone has just one count. The V call is TRBV6-5, the J call TRBJ2-3; D is unclear. Germline values: CDR1 MNHEY, CDR2 SVGAGI. The CDR3 covers 15 residues. Between the trimmed V and J ends, which lost 4 bases and 1 base, there was a span of 12 bases. DNA for the CDR3: TGTGCCAGCAGTTTACGTAAAGACCGCACAGATACGCAGTATTTT. It encodes CASSLRKDRTDTQYF.

The chain employs TRBV2 and TRBJ2-7; D not certain. This CDR3 spans 13 amino acids. The germline V gene encodes CDR1 SNHLY and CDR2 FYNNEI. V shed 3 bases and J shed 8 bases, with 14 bases lying between them. CDR3 in amino acids: CASSDLRPWQQYF. The CDR3 DNA is TGTGCCAGCAGTGACCTTAGGCCCTGGCAGCAGTACTTC.

The V and J genes are TRBV6-1 and TRBJ1-1; TRBD1 agrees at 7 bases. CDR3 length: 13 amino acids. Germline values: CDR1 MNHNS, CDR2 SASEGT. Trimming removed 5 bases from V and 3 bases from J; junction bases left unmatched: 3. This CDR3 is CASSLQGYTEAFF. The CDR3 DNA reads as TGTGCCAGCAGTTTACAGGGGTACACTGAAGCTTTCTTT.

In its sample, this clone was seen once. V is TRBV5-1 and J is TRBJ1-1; the D is unclear. V was trimmed by 4 bases and J by 2 bases, leaving 9 bases between them. The CDR3 runs to 13 residues. Per the germline V gene, CDR1 is SGHRS and CDR2 is YFSETQ. CDR3 nucleotide sequence: TGCGCCAGCAGCCCGGGCGTAAACACTGAAGCTTTCTTT. Translating it yields CASSPGVNTEAFF.

V is TRBV5-5 and J is TRBJ2-7; 9 bases align to TRBD1. This CDR3 region has 14 residues. With 2 bases clipped from V and 6 bases from J, the junction kept 6 bases outside the gene matches. The germline gives CDR1 SGHKS, CDR2 YYEKEE (reference sequence). The CDR3 sequence is CASSLIQGAGEQYF. The CDR3 nucleotides are TGTGCCAGCAGCTTAATACAGGGGGCAGGCGAGCAGTACTTC.

The V call is TRBV5-4, the J call TRBJ2-3, with a possible D match to TRBD2 (6 bases). The CDR3 length is 15 residues. The germline CDR1 and CDR2 sequences are SGHNT and YYREEE (reference sequence). Trimming pared 0 bases from V and 5 bases from J, leaving 13 bases between. The CDR3 sequence is CASSLGPGAGDTQYF. CDR3 nucleotides: TGTGCCAGCAGCTTGGGACCGGGAGCCGGAGATACGCAGTATTTT.

This clone was counted a few times. The chain carries TRBV5-5 and TRBJ2-6; D call uncertain. The CDR3 is made up of 15 amino acids. CDR1 SGHKS and CDR2 YYEKEE come from the germline V gene (reference sequence). V lost 4 bases, J lost 2 bases, and 10 bases lay in between. CDR3 sequence: CASSGGGPGANVLTF. CDR3 sequence (DNA): TGTGCCAGCAGCGGCGGTGGTCCTGGGGCCAACGTCCTGACTTTC.

The chain joins TRBV5-4 to TRBJ2-3; possibly TRBD1 or TRBD2 for D (5 bases each). The CDR3 is 17 amino acids. The V end lost 4 bases, the J end lost 4 bases, and 22 bases lay between the germline ends. Germline loops: CDR1 SGHNT, CDR2 YYREEE (reference sequence). The CDR3 DNA reads TGTGCCAGCAGCCGGGACCTGGCGGTTCAGGGCCCAGATACGCAGTATTTT. Translating gives CASSRDLAVQGPDTQYF. The variable domain in full, with the rest retrieved from reference TRBV5-4 and TRBJ2-3, is ETGVTQSPTHLIKTRGQQVTLRCSSQSGHNTVSWYQQALGQGPQFIFQYYREEENGRGNFPPRFSGLQFPNYSSELNVNALELDDSALYLCASSRDLAVQGPDTQYFGPGTRLTVL.

V is TRBV28 and J is TRBJ1-2; no clear D. Germline V gives CDR1 MDHEN, CDR2 SYDVKM. The CDR3 is made up of 9 amino acids. In DNA, the CDR3 is TGTGCTCGGGGTAGTGGCTACACCTTC. Encoded protein: CARGSGYTF.

As DNA, the CDR3 is TGTGCCAGCAGTGAAACAGGGGTCGAGCAGTACTTC. Protein product: CASSETGVEQYF. The rearrangement links TRBV2 to TRBJ2-7; 7 bases are shared with TRBD1. V lost 2 bases and J lost 6; bases outside the gene matches: 1. The length of the CDR3 is 12 residues. Looked up from germline, CDR1 is SNHLY and CDR2 is FYNNEI.

This chain connects TRBV19 to TRBJ1-5; 8 bases match TRBD1. This CDR3 spans 18 amino acids. Trimming at V came to 3 bases and at J to 7 bases, leaving 17 bases not matched to a gene. From germline, CDR1 is LNHDA and CDR2 SQIVND (reference sequence). CDR3 DNA: TGTGCCAGTAGTATCCGGACAGGGAACTTGAAGCAAAGGCAGCCCCAGCATTTT. This translates into CASSIRTGNLKQRQPQHF.

The gene calls are TRBV7-9 and TRBJ2-3; D not certain. Germline CDR1 SEHNR, CDR2 FQNEAQ (reference sequence). This CDR3 is built from 15 residues. Between the trimmed V and J ends, which lost 4 bases and 3 bases, there was a span of 14 bases. In nucleotides, the CDR3 is TGTGCCAGCAGCTCGCCTGCCGGCGTTACAGATACGCAGTATTTT. Translated: CASSSPAGVTDTQYF.

The chain recombines TRBV18 with TRBJ1-2; 10 nucleotides match TRBD1. Germline loops: CDR1 KGHSH, CDR2 LQKENI. Trimming at V came to 5 bases and at J to 4 bases, leaving 10 bases not matched to a gene. CDR3 length: 16 residues. The CDR3 nucleotides are TGTGCCAGCTCAATAACGGGACAGGGGAGAGGCTATGGCTACACCTTC. This gives the protein CASSITGQGRGYGYTF.

V gene TRBV19 combines with J gene TRBJ1-4, with D possibly TRBD1 on 6 matching bases. The CDR3 consists of 14 residues. Germline V gene lookup returns CDR1 LNHDA and CDR2 SQIVND (reference sequence). V was cut by 5 bases and J by 8 bases, with 15 bases left in between. The CDR3 DNA is TGTGCCAGTAGTCACAGGGAGGGGATGGAAAAACTGTTTTTT. Protein: CASSHREGMEKLFF.

This clone was detected only a few times. This rearrangement joins TRBV5-4 to TRBJ1-1; maybe TRBD1 (6 bases). The V gene's germline CDR1 is SGHNT and CDR2 YYREEE (reference sequence). The CDR3 has 14 amino acids. The germline V and J ends were trimmed by 4 bases and 1 base, with 11 bases remaining between them. In DNA form, the CDR3 reads TGTGCCAGCAGCGTACAGGGAGGGAACACTGAAGCTTTCTTT. Translation gives CASSVQGGNTEAFF.

This sequence joins TRBV19 and TRBJ2-6; D gene ambiguous. In germline, CDR1 is LNHDA, CDR2 SQIVND (reference sequence). The V end was cut by 2 bases, the J end by 0 bases, with 8 bases between. The CDR3 extends over 16 amino acids. CDR3 nucleotide sequence: TGTGCCAGTAGTATACAGCAATTCTCTGGGGCCAACGTCCTGACTTTC. Its translation: CASSIQQFSGANVLTF. Full variable domain (remainder filled in from reference TRBV19 and TRBJ2-6): DGGITQSPKYLFRKEGQNVTLSCEQNLNHDAMYWYRQDPGQGLRLIYYSQIVNDFQKGDIAEGYSVSREKKESFPLTVTSAQKNPTAFYLCASSIQQFSGANVLTFGAGSRLTVL.

This clone was recorded once. The chain links TRBV29-1 to TRBJ2-7, with D uncertain. This CDR3 comprises 15 residues. CDR1 and CDR2 from the germline V gene are SQVTM and ANQGSEA. Trimming removed 6 bases at V and 2 bases at J, with 20 bases between. CDR3 nucleotides: TGCAGCGTCAAAAAAGATATTAGCAGTACCTACGAGCAGTACTTC. It specifies CSVKKDISSTYEQYF.

In DNA, the CDR3 is TGTGCCAGCAGTCCTCCGGGACTAGCGGGAGATACGCAGTATTTT. Its translation is CASSPPGLAGDTQYF. J is TRBJ2-3 and V is TRBV28; 12 nucleotides line up with TRBD2. V shed 5 bases and J 5 bases; nucleotides not matched to a gene: 5. CDR1 and CDR2 (germline): MDHEN, SYDVKM. The CDR3 is 15 amino acids.

J is TRBJ2-1 and V is TRBV10-3, with TRBD1 as a possible D gene (7 bases). CDR1 ENHRY and CDR2 SYGVKD come from the germline V gene. The CDR3 is 15 residues long. Trimming removed 10 bases at V and 5 bases at J, with 21 bases between. The CDR3 region has the DNA TGTGCCAGTACTACCCGGGGGCAGGGGGACAATGAGCAGTTCTTC. Its protein product is CASTTRGQGDNEQFF.

V is TRBV15 and J is TRBJ2-3; 8 bases fit TRBD2. V dropped 0 bases and J dropped 3; count of bases not matched to a gene: 8. This CDR3 has 17 amino acids. CDR1 LNHNV and CDR2 YYDKDF come from the germline V gene (reference sequence). The DNA of the CDR3 is TGTGCCACCAGCAGAGATTCACCCGGGGGGGTTACAGATACGCAGTATTTT. Amino acids: CATSRDSPGGVTDTQYF.

The J gene is TRBJ2-2, the V gene TRBV11-2; 7 nucleotides line up with TRBD1. The CDR3 spans 14 residues. The germline V gene has CDR1 SGHAT and CDR2 FQNNGV. The ends lost 5 bases at V and 4 bases at J; junction bases unmatched: 4. The CDR3 is CASSARTGTGELFF. CDR3 DNA: TGTGCCAGCAGCGCCCGGACAGGCACCGGGGAGCTGTTTTTT.

This clone was seen a single time. The chain has TRBV6-6 and TRBJ1-5; 7 bases fit TRBD1. V lost 6 bases to trimming and J lost 10 bases; unmatched junction nucleotides: 9. Germline CDR1 is MNHNY and CDR2 is SVGAGI (reference sequence). This CDR3 region has 13 residues. This chain's CDR3 is CASRKTGTGPQHF. CDR3 sequence (DNA): TGTGCCAGCAGAAAGACAGGGACGGGCCCCCAGCATTTT.